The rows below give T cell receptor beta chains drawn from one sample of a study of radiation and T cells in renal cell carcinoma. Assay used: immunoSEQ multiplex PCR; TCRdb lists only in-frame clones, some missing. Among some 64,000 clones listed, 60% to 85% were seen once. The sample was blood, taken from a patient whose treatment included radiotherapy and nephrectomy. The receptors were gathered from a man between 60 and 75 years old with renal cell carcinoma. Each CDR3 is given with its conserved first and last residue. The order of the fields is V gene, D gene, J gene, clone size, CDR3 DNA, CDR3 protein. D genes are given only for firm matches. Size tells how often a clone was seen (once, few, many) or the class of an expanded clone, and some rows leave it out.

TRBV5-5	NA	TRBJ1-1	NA	TGTGCCAGCAGCTTGGCTCGGGTTTTAACGGCTGAAGCTTTCTTT	CASSLARVLTAEAFF
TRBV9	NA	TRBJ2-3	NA	TGTGCCAGCAGCGTAGAGAACTTCCCGGCGCAGTATTTT	CASSVENFPAQYF
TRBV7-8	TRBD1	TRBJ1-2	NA	TGTGCCAGCAGCCCACTGACAGGACAGGGTGGCTACACCTTC	CASSPLTGQGGYTF
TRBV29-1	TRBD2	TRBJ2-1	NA	TGCAGCGTTTACGGACTAGCGGAGGGGAATGAGCAGTTCTTC	CSVYGLAEGNEQFF
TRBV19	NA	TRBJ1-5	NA	TGTGCCAGTAGTATTAGGCAGACCCATAGCAATCAGCCCCAGCATTTT	CASSIRQTHSNQPQHF
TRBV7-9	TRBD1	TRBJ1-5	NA	TGTGCCAGCAACCCCCGGGACAGGGGAACGGGCAATCAGCCCCAGCATTTT	CASNPRDRGTGNQPQHF
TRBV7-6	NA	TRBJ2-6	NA	TGTGCCAGCAGCTTAGAATTTGCTGGGGCCAACGTCCTGACTTTC	CASSLEFAGANVLTF
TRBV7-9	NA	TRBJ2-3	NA	TGTGCCAGCAGCTTTCCTGCAGGGCCAGATACGCAGTATTTT	CASSFPAGPDTQYF
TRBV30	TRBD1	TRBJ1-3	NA	TGTGCCTGGGGACAGGTTTCTGGAAACACCATATATTTT	CAWGQVSGNTIYF
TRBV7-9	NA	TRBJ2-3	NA	TGTGCCAGCAGGCCGCGCCGGAGTTCAACAGATACGCAGTATTTT	CASRPRRSSTDTQYF
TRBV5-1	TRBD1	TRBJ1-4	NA	TGCGCCAGCAGCCCTGAATCACAGGGGGCGGGAGAGAAACTGTTTTTT	CASSPESQGAGEKLFF
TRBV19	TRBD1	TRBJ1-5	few	TGTGCCACGGACCAGGGGGCCGGCTATCAGCCCCAGCATTTT	CATDQGAGYQPQHF
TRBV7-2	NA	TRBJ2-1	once	TGTGCCAGCAGCTCAAATCGGGCGGATGAGCAGTTCTTC	CASSSNRADEQFF
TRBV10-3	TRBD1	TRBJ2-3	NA	TGTGCCATCAGTAGGGGACAGGAGATCACAGATACGCAGTATTTT	CAISRGQEITDTQYF
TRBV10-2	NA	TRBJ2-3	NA	TGCGCCAGCAGTGTTGACTTGAGTTCGACAGATACGCAGTATTTT	CASSVDLSSTDTQYF
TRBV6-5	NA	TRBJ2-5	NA	TGTGCCAGCAGCCCCGGGACTCCTGCGGAGACCCAGTACTTC	CASSPGTPAETQYF
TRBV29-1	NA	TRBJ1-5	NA	TGCAGCGTTACAAGCCGGGACTTAGGATATAGCAATCAGCCCCAGCATTTT	CSVTSRDLGYSNQPQHF
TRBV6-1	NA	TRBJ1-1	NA	TGTGCCAGCAGATCGTTATCTCCAGGCACTGAAGCTTTCTTT	CASRSLSPGTEAFF
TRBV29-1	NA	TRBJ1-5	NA	TGCAGCGTTAGCAAGAATAGCAATCAGCCCCAGCATTTT	CSVSKNSNQPQHF
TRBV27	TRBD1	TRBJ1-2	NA	TGTGCCAGCAGTTTATCTGGACAGGGTGTCAATTCTTTATTCTACACCTTC	CASSLSGQGVNSLFYTF
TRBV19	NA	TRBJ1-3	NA	TGTGCCAGTAGCCCGCTGGTCAACTCTGGAAACACCATATATTTT	CASSPLVNSGNTIYF
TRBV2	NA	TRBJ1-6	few	TGTGCCAGCAGTGAATATACTAGCCGGGCACCCCTCCACTTT	CASSEYTSRAPLHF
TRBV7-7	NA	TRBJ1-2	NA	TGTGCCAGCAGCGCTACCGGGCCGTTC	CASSATGPF
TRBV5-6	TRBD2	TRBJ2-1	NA	TGTGCCAGCAGCTGGACTAGCGGGAGCTATGAGCAGTTCTTC	CASSWTSGSYEQFF
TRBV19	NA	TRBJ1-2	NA	TGTGCCAGTAGTATAGATCGGGGAGTAGGGTATGGCTACACCTTC	CASSIDRGVGYGYTF
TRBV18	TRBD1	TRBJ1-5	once	TGTGCCAGCTCACTACCGGGACAGGGGGTCCGGGGCAATCAGCCCCAGCATTTT	CASSLPGQGVRGNQPQHF
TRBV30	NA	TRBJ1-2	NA	TGTGCCTGGATGCGGCGGCGACTGGCTTCGGGCTATGGCTACACCTTC	CAWMRRRLASGYGYTF
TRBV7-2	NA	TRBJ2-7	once	TGTGCCAGCAGCCCCGGAGTCCCCTACGAGCAGTACTTC	CASSPGVPYEQYF
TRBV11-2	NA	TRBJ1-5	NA	TGTGCCAGCAGCGGGGGGTCTAATAGCAATCAGCCCCAGCATTTT	CASSGGSNSNQPQHF
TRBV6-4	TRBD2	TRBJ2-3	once	TGTGCCAGCAGTACATCGGGACTAGGAGCCACAGATACGCAGTATTTT	CASSTSGLGATDTQYF
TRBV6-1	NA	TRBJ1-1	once	TGTGCCAGCAAGATCAGTAGGGACACTGAAGCTTTCTTT	CASKISRDTEAFF
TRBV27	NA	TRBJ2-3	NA	TGTGCCAGCAGTCCGGGACTGATCACAGATACGCAGTATTTT	CASSPGLITDTQYF
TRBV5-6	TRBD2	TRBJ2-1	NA	TGTGCCAGCAGCTGGGCGGGAGTTTCTTACTCCAGTGAGCAGTTCTTC	CASSWAGVSYSSEQFF
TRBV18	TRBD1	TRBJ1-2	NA	TGTGCCAGCTCACCACAGTACAGGGGTAATGATGGCTACACCTTC	CASSPQYRGNDGYTF
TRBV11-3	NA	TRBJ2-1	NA	TGTGCCAGTGATCCGGGAGCGTCCTACAATGAGCAGTTCTTC	CASDPGASYNEQFF
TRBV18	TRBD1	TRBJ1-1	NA	TGTGCCAGCTCACCACGGACAGGAGAAGCTTTCTTT	CASSPRTGEAFF
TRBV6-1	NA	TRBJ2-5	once	TGTGCCAGCATTATACCCCCGGGGGAGACCCAGTACTTC	CASIIPPGETQYF